This TCR beta chain appears in the sequencing data of a study of cytomegalovirus exposure and HLA in healthy donors. A note on this clone: The antigen remains unidentified.

General observations from the study: In a later analysis, at a false discovery rate of 0.05, some 15,000 TCR beta sequences were associated with HLA alleles. Common viral pathogens seemed to be connected with several of the most significant clusters, according to a later analysis.

PCR involved 60 Vbeta and 13 Jbeta primers. The method was immunoSEQ multiplex PCR; TCRdb's version includes in-frame clones alone and lacks a portion of them. The sample has 100,000 to 150,000 clones; around three quarters are singletons. V was pared by 3 bases and J by 6 bases, with 7 bases of the junction left unmatched. The CDR3 has 16 amino acids. Per the germline V gene, CDR1 is LNHDA and CDR2 is SQIVND (reference sequence). The chain is built from TRBV19 and TRBJ2-1; 11 bases line up with TRBD2. The receptor comes from a woman aged 50 to 60 in good health and CMV-seronegative. The sequenced sample was PBMCs. CDR3 nucleotide sequence: TGTGCCAGTAGTATTAAACTAGCGGGAGTGGTCAATGAGCAGTTCTTC. The encoded protein is CASSIKLAGVVNEQFF.